This T cell receptor beta chain was identified in a study of identical twins. Whole-study results and caveats: Insertions ran lower in abundant cord blood beta clonotypes, though not in memory repertoires. Out-of-frame alpha sequences shared by twins showed excess low generation probability.

This clonotype has more than one count but fewer than ten. What it binds is unknown. TCRdb reanalysed the 5' RACE reads using MiXCR and keeps one entry per CDR3 protein. This sample has some 240,000 distinct CDR3 sequences, with more than 9% found just once. V was shortened by 0 bases and J by 7 bases, with 13 bases between the two germline ends. The CDR3 is 15 residues long. Germline CDR1 and CDR2: SGHDT and YYEEEE. The clonotype originates from a man in his fifties or sixties in good health. V usage is TRBV5-6 and J usage is TRBJ2-2; D possibly corresponds to TRBD2 (5 bases). Sequenced sample: memory T cells sorted from blood. CDR3 sequence (DNA): TGTGCCAGCAGCTTGGGCGGCCTAGCAGTCGGGGAGCTGTTTTTT. Protein product: CASSLGGLAVGELFF.